A selection of T cell receptor beta chains follows, all from one sample in a study of cytomegalovirus exposure and HLA in healthy donors. Generated by immunoSEQ multiplex PCR, the TCRdb table keeps only in-frame clones and is missing some. The sample consists of tens of thousands of clones, more than 70% of them appearing once. Sequencing was done on a sample of PBMCs. The receptor source for this set is a man aged 45 to 65 in good health and CMV-seropositive. Both conserved end residues are part of each CDR3. D genes are given only for firm matches. Only part of the rows carry a size: once, few, many, or a class if the clone is expanded.

D	size	J	V	DNA	CDR3
NA	NA	TRBJ2-7	TRBV4-1	TGCGACAGCAGCAAAGAAGCAGGAAAAGGCTACTCCGAGCAGTACTTC	CDSSKEAGKGYSEQYF
TRBD2	NA	TRBJ2-7	TRBV5-1	TGCGCCAGCAGCGCCCCCGGGACTACCTCCTACGAGCAGTACTTC	CASSAPGTTSYEQYF
TRBD1	NA	TRBJ2-3	TRBV6-1	TGTGCCAGCAGTGAAGTAGGGACAGGGGTAGTGGATACGCAGTATTTT	CASSEVGTGVVDTQYF
TRBD1	NA	TRBJ2-3	TRBV7-9	TGTGCCAGCAGCTTACGCCCCAGACAGGGGCCTGGCACAGATACGCAGTATTTT	CASSLRPRQGPGTDTQYF
NA	NA	TRBJ2-7	TRBV5-1	TGCGCCAGCAGCTTGAGGTTCTCCGGCGGGGCCTACGAGCAGTACTTC	CASSLRFSGGAYEQYF
TRBD2	NA	TRBJ2-1	TRBV28	TGTGCCAGCAGTTTAAAGGGGAGGGACAATGAGCAGTTCTTC	CASSLKGRDNEQFF
NA	once	TRBJ1-1	TRBV19	TGTGCCAGTAGTACCGGTCCTTTTGAAGCTTTCTTT	CASSTGPFEAFF
NA	NA	TRBJ2-2	TRBV10-1	TGCGCCAGCCCCAGACTGGATTCCACCGGGGAGCTGTTTTTT	CASPRLDSTGELFF
TRBD1	NA	TRBJ1-4	TRBV5-1	TGCGCCAGCAGCCCGGGACAGGGGAACGAAAAACTGTTTTTT	CASSPGQGNEKLFF
TRBD1	NA	TRBJ2-2	TRBV19	TGTGCCAGTAGGACAGGGATGGACGGGTCCGGGGAGCTGTTTTTT	CASRTGMDGSGELFF
TRBD1	NA	TRBJ2-7	TRBV5-5	TGTGCCAGCAGCTTGCCGGGACAGTTATACGAGCAGTACTTC	CASSLPGQLYEQYF
NA	NA	TRBJ2-5	TRBV6-1	TGTGCCAGCAGTGAAGTAGTTCCAGGGCTCCGGGAGACCCAGTACTTC	CASSEVVPGLRETQYF
NA	NA	TRBJ2-2	TRBV9	TGTGCCAGCAGCGCGGACATTAAGAACACCGGGGAGCTGTTTTTT	CASSADIKNTGELFF
TRBD2	NA	TRBJ2-1	TRBV9	TGTGCCAGCAGCGAGGGGACTAGCGGGAGAGTAAATGAGCAGTTCTTC	CASSEGTSGRVNEQFF
NA	NA	TRBJ2-7	TRBV6-1	TGTGCCAGCAGTGGACAGGGCGGGGAGTACGAGCAGTACTTC	CASSGQGGEYEQYF
TRBD1	few	TRBJ2-1	TRBV27	TGTGCCAGCAGAAAAAGTGGACAGGGTACAAGATCGTACAATGAGCAGTTCTTC	CASRKSGQGTRSYNEQFF
NA	NA	TRBJ2-5	TRBV6-5	TGTGCCAGCAGCCGGGGAGAAGAGACCCAGTACTTC	CASSRGEETQYF
TRBD2	NA	TRBJ2-5	TRBV30	TGTGCCTCGAGTCCACGGTGGGCTAGCGGGGGGGCCTGGGAGGCCCAGTACTTC	CASSPRWASGGAWEAQYF
NA	NA	TRBJ2-7	TRBV7-3	TGTGCCAGCAGCTTAGTTGGGGGGTACGAGCAGTACTTC	CASSLVGGYEQYF
NA	NA	TRBJ1-2	TRBV7-2	TGTGCCAGCACCTTAATACAGGGAATTGGCTACACCTTC	CASTLIQGIGYTF